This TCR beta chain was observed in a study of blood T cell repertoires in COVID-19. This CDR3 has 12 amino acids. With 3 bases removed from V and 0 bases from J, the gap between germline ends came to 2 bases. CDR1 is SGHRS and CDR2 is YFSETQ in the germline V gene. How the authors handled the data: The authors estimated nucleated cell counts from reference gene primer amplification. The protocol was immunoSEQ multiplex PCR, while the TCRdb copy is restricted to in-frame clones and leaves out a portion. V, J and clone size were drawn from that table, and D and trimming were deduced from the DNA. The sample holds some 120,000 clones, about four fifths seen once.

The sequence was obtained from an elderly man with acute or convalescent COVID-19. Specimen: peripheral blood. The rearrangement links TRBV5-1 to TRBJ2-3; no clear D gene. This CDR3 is CASSSSTDTQYF. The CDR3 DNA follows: TGCGCCAGCAGCTCTAGCACAGATACGCAGTATTTT.